These 17 T cell receptor beta chains were all obtained from the same sample, sequenced in a study of siplizumab effects on memory and regulatory T cells. TCRdb's copy holds only in-frame clones and misses some; the assay was immunoSEQ multiplex PCR. Found here are about 110,000 clones, about 92% of them singletons; the top ten hold 0.75%. Material: Tregs sorted from blood. These receptors originate from a human donor in good health.

The rearrangement uses TRBV7-3 and TRBJ1-1; 8 bases are shared with TRBD1. The V gene's germline CDR1 is SGHTA and CDR2 FQGTGA. V lost 6 bases to trimming and J lost 4 bases; unmatched junction nucleotides: 7. The CDR3 spans 14 residues. The CDR3 reads CASSPTGGGTEAFF. CDR3 nucleotides: TGTGCCAGCAGTCCTACAGGGGGTGGCACTGAAGCTTTCTTT.

This rearrangement joins TRBV15 to TRBJ2-1, with 10 nucleotides matching TRBD2. Unmatched junction bases numbered 7, after V lost 1 base and J lost 7 bases. Looked up from germline, CDR1 is LNHNV and CDR2 is YYDKDF (reference sequence). This CDR3 has 16 residues. DNA of the CDR3: TGTGCCACCAGCAGAGGTCTAGCGGGAGTTTGGAATGAGCAGTTCTTC. Its translation: CATSRGLAGVWNEQFF.

The chain is built from TRBV28 and TRBJ2-3; 12 bases map to TRBD2. This CDR3 has 18 residues. After removal of 6 bases from V and 5 bases from J, the junction contained 15 bases not matched to a gene. Per germline, CDR1 MDHEN and CDR2 SYDVKM. In nucleotides, the CDR3 is TGTGCCAGCAGCTACACCGGCCGACTAGCGGGAGTTATAGATACGCAGTATTTT. This codes for CASSYTGRLAGVIDTQYF.

The CDR3 loop is CASRAGTLQVGEQFF. As DNA, the CDR3 is TGTGCCAGCAGAGCTGGGACTTTGCAGGTGGGAGAGCAGTTCTTC. The rearrangement uses TRBV6-5 and TRBJ2-1, with D perhaps TRBD2 (6 bases). The CDR3 is 15 residues long. Germline lookup yields CDR1 MNHEY and CDR2 SVGAGI. V was pared by 6 bases and J by 10 bases, with 22 bases between.

This clone was counted once. The J gene is TRBJ2-7, the V gene TRBV5-1, with TRBD1 as a possible D gene (5 bases). V dropped 1 base and J dropped 2 bases, with 10 bases sitting between them. The V gene's germline CDR1 is SGHRS and CDR2 YFSETQ. This CDR3 is built from 14 residues. The CDR3 bases are TGCGCCAGCAGCTTGTCCCCAGGGCCCTACGAGCAGTACTTC. Its protein is CASSLSPGPYEQYF.

This chain links TRBV5-6 with TRBJ1-1; D is ambiguous. The V and J ends lost 4 bases and 0 bases respectively, with 7 bases between them. This CDR3 comprises 13 residues. The germline CDR1 and CDR2 sequences are SGHDT and YYEEEE. The CDR3 is CASSRDMNTEAFF. The DNA of the CDR3 is TGTGCCAGCAGCCGGGATATGAACACTGAAGCTTTCTTT.

For the CDR3, the DNA is TGTGCCAGCAGCGTAGTCGACTCCTACAATGAGCAGTTCTTC. Amino acids: CASSVVDSYNEQFF. The chain employs TRBV9 and TRBJ2-1; D is unclear. V lost 0 bases and J 0 bases, leaving 4 bases between the germline ends. CDR3 length: 14 amino acids. Germline CDR1 and CDR2: SGDLS and YYNGEE.

V is TRBV11-2 and J is TRBJ2-1; tentatively, D is TRBD2 (5 bases). Germline CDR1 reads SGHAT; CDR2 reads FQNNGV. The CDR3 spans 17 residues. Trimming removed 1 base from V and 4 bases from J, with 17 bases in between. CDR3 residues: CASSLGAHVRGYNEQFF. The CDR3 DNA is TGTGCCAGCAGCTTAGGGGCCCACGTGAGAGGGTACAATGAGCAGTTCTTC.

J is TRBJ1-1 and V is TRBV10-3; 9 bases line up with TRBD1. CDR1 and CDR2 (germline): ENHRY, SYGVKD. CDR3 length: 15 amino acids. V trimming: 3 bases; J trimming: 1 base; junction bases outside the gene matches: 3. The CDR3 loop is CAISDPGQGNTEAFF. DNA for the CDR3: TGTGCCATCAGTGACCCGGGACAGGGGAACACTGAAGCTTTCTTT.

This chain links TRBV7-8 with TRBJ2-3, with D unresolved. V was clipped by 3 bases and J by 1 base, with 8 bases between them. The CDR3 runs 14 residues. Germline CDR1 reads SGHVS; CDR2 reads FQNEAQ. The CDR3 sequence is CASSLWGGTDTQYF. CDR3 nucleotide sequence: TGTGCCAGCAGCTTGTGGGGTGGCACAGATACGCAGTATTTT.

The count of this clone is one. One junction end disagrees with the germline gene, perhaps due to a read error. The gene calls are TRBV6-1 and TRBJ1-1, with TRBD1 matching over 9 bases. The CDR3 spans 14 residues. Germline values: CDR1 MNHNS, CDR2 SASEGT. The CDR3 nucleotides are TGTGCCAGCACGAGGGGGACAGGGAACGCTGAAGCTTTCTTT. Its protein product is CASTRGTGNAEAFF.

The chain is built from TRBV7-6 and TRBJ1-1; D unclear. Germline V gene data show CDR1 as SGHVS and CDR2 as FNYEAQ. The CDR3 extends over 14 amino acids. V was trimmed by 1 base and J by 1 base, leaving 7 bases between them. The chain's CDR3 is CASSLGHSNTEAFF. CDR3 in DNA: TGTGCCAGCAGCTTAGGACACTCGAACACTGAAGCTTTCTTT.

The chain couples TRBV6-6 to TRBJ2-2; 11 bases are shared with TRBD1. This CDR3 region has 15 residues. V shed 6 bases, J shed 7 bases, and the junction held 7 bases outside the gene matches. The germline gives CDR1 MNHNY, CDR2 SVGAGI (reference sequence). CDR3 coding DNA: TGTGCCAGCAGGAGGGACAGGGGGAGGGTCGGGGAGCTGTTTTTT. This sequence encodes CASRRDRGRVGELFF.

This clone appeared once. The rearrangement uses TRBV7-2 and TRBJ1-2; unclear D gene. The CDR3 extends over 12 amino acids. In germline, CDR1 is SGHTA, CDR2 FQGNSA. Trimming left V 5 bases short and J 8 bases short, with 12 bases between. CDR3 residues: CASSLRLGGYTF. The CDR3 DNA reads as TGTGCCAGCAGCCTTCGGTTGGGAGGCTACACCTTC. The entire variable domain, with the rest obtained from reference TRBV7-2 and TRBJ1-2, is as follows: GAGVSQSPSNKVTEKGKDVELRCDPISGHTALYWYRQSLGQGLEFLIYFQGNSAPDKSGLPSDRFSAERTGGSVSTLTIQRTQQEDSAVYLCASSLRLGGYTFGSGTRLTVV.

The chain carries TRBV18 and TRBJ1-4, with a possible D match to TRBD1 (5 bases). The CDR3 runs 16 residues. Germline values: CDR1 KGHSH, CDR2 LQKENI. The ends were cut back, 2 bases at V and 4 bases at J, with 14 bases in the middle. In DNA, the CDR3 is TGTGCCAGCTCACCAACTGAGGGGAGGATTAATGAAAAACTGTTTTTT. Protein product: CASSPTEGRINEKLFF. Using reference TRBV18 and TRBJ1-4 for the parts outside the CDR3, the full variable domain is NAGVMQNPRHLVRRRGQEARLRCSPMKGHSHVYWYRQLPEEGLKFMVYLQKENIIDESGMPKERFSAEFPKEGPSILRIQQVVRGDSAAYFCASSPTEGRINEKLFFGSGTQLSVL.

The J gene is TRBJ1-2, the V gene TRBV11-2; D possibly corresponds to TRBD1 (5 bases). This CDR3 has 16 residues. V shed 1 base and J shed 0 bases, with 12 bases lying between them. Germline V gene data show CDR1 as SGHAT and CDR2 as FQNNGV. The CDR3 DNA sequence: TGTGCCAGCAGCTTAGCAGGGTTTGGGACTAACTATGGCTACACCTTC. This translates into CASSLAGFGTNYGYTF. Based on the CDR3 plus reference TRBV11-2 and TRBJ1-2, the full variable domain is EAGVAQSPRYKIIEKRQSVAFWCNPISGHATLYWYQQILGQGPKLLIQFQNNGVVDDSQLPKDRFSAERLKGVDSTLKIQPAKLEDSAVYLCASSLAGFGTNYGYTFGSGTRLTVV.

This clone was recorded only once. The V gene is TRBV19, the J gene TRBJ1-1; 9 nucleotides align to TRBD1. The CDR3 length is 16 residues. The V segment lost 8 bases and the J segment 0 bases; nucleotides outside the gene matches: 10. Per germline, CDR1 LNHDA and CDR2 SQIVND (reference sequence). The CDR3 nucleotides are TGTGCCAGTGGGAGACAGGGGGGACCCATGAACACTGAAGCTTTCTTT. The encoded protein is CASGRQGGPMNTEAFF.